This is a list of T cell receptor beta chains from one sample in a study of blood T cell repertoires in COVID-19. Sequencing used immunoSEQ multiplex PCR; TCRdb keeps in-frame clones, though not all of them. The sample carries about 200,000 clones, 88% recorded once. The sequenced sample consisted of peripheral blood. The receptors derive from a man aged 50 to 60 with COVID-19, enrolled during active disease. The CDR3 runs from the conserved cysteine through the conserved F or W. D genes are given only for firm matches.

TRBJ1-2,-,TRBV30,CAWSAQGEINYGYTF
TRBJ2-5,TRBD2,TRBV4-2,CASSTGLAGIQETQYF
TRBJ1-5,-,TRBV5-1,CASSLGPEGNQPQHF
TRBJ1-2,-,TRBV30,CACLPARAAYGYTF
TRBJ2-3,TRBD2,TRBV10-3,CAISPSGGHTDTQYF
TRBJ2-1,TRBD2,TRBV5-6,CASSLSLLAGYNEQFF
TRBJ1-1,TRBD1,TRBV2,CASQMDAGGDTEAFF
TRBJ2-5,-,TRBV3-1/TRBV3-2,CASSRDWSETQYF
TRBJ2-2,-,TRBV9,CASSVVLGQTNTGELFF
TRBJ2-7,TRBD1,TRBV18,CASSPKTGIDEQYF
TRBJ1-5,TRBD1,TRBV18,CASSQSNQGAGQPQHF
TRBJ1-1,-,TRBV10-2,CASSESSGSTEAFF
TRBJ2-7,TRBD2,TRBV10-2,CASRLAGIYEQYF
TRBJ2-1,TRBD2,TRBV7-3,CASSARLAGGGNEQFF
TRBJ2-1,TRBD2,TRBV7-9,CASSLGGGRDYNEQFF
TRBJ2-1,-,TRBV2,CASHGGSSYNEQFF
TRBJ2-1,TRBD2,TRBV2,CASIPSGNEQFF
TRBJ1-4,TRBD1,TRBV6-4,CASSDSVVGQVGEKLFF
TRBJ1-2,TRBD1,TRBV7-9,CASSRPPGQGHYGYTF
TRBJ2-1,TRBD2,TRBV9,CASNGLAGNEQFF